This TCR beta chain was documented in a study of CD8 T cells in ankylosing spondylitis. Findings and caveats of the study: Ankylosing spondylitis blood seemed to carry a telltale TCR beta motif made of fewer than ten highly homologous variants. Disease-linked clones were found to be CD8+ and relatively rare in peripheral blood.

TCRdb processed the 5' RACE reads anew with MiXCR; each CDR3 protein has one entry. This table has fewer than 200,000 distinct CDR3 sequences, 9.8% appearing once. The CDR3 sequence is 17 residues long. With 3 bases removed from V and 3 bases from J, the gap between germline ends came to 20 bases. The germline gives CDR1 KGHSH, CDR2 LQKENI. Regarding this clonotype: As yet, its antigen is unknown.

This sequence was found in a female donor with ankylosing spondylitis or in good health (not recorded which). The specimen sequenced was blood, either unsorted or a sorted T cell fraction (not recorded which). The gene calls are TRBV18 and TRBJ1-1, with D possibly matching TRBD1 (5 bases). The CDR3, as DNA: TGTGCCAGCTCACCCCCCCTTGGGGGGGGAGTAGACACTGAAGCTTTCTTT. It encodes CASSPPLGGGVDTEAFF.